One T cell receptor (beta chain) is described in this entry. Its matching antigen is unknown. This sample is drawn from a study of shared clonotypes between healthy human individuals. The V gene's germline CDR1 is MNHNS and CDR2 SASEGT. The CDR3 totals 14 residues. V shed 1 base and J shed 9 bases, with 12 bases lying between them. The repertoire was sequenced with immunoSEQ multiplex PCR; TCRdb's copy has only in-frame clones and lacks some. The table has 2 million to 2.5 million clones, 85% to 95% seen once. Study results and caveats: Naive subsets typically showed greater estimated richness than memory subsets. The naive CD4 repertoires of a few donors were compared, and approximately 5.3% of clonotypes were shared.

The origin of this receptor is a man between 18 and 35 years old in good health. Some clones in this sample may be carry-over from other donors' samples. The chain couples TRBV6-1 to TRBJ2-2; D is unresolved. The sample consisted of naive CD4+ T cells from PBMCs. The sample's subset: CD45RA+ positively selected. CDR3 loop: CASSEGPPHRELFF. CDR3 coding DNA: TGTGCCAGCAGTGAAGGCCCACCCCATCGGGAGCTGTTTTTT.